Listed here is a single TCR beta chain. The germline V gene has CDR1 MGHRA and CDR2 YSYEKL. The CDR3 sequence is 12 residues long. V shed 0 bases and J shed 13 bases, with 12 bases lying between them. The entry originates in a study of blood T cell repertoires in COVID-19. The overall study: From the United States, Italy and Spain came samples of acute and convalescent COVID-19. T cells, B-cell-depleted T cells, or PBMCs supplied cDNA or gDNA.

Study processing details: Scientists estimated how many nucleated cells there were by amplifying reference gene primers. Generated by immunoSEQ multiplex PCR, the TCRdb table keeps only in-frame clones and is missing some. V and J calls and clone size are those listed in that table; D and trimming were worked out from the DNA. The sample has some 190,000 clones, roughly 84% seen once. Sequenced sample: peripheral blood. This TCR was recovered from a person between 70 and 80 years old with COVID-19, enrolled during active disease. The J gene is TRBJ1-2, the V gene TRBV4-1; D is unresolved. The CDR3 DNA follows: TGCGCCAGCAGCCAAGATGCGTCGTACAGCACCTTC. As protein: CASSQDASYSTF.